In its sample, the clone carrying this T cell receptor (beta chain) was seen a few times. The antigen is undetermined. The authors sorted CD4+ naive, central memory, regulatory and stem cell-like memory cells via CD45RO/CCR7/CD25/CD127/CD95/CD27. Over 95% purity was reached by all sorted populations. Expressed TCRB transcripts got sequenced, as all isolated RNA was reverse transcribed. Assay: immunoSEQ multiplex PCR; the TCRdb copy retains only in-frame clones and omits some. The sample yields around 360,000 clones, around 12% seen once. The entry originates in a study of beta chain features in type 1 diabetes. Findings of the study overall: Lower insertion and higher deletion counts appeared at VDJ junctions in type 1 diabetes patients. TCRB CDR3 length was moderately but significantly reduced in all four CD4+ subsets of Type 1 diabetes patients.

The CDR3 runs 15 residues. CDR1 is SGHRS and CDR2 is YFSETQ in the germline V gene. V lost 0 bases to trimming and J lost 0 bases, with 9 bases between them. The TCR comes from a woman under 30 with type 1 diabetes. The source material was naive CD4+ T cells from blood. The chain joins TRBV5-1 to TRBJ1-1, with a possible D match to TRBD1 (5 bases). This CDR3 reads CASSLAPGMNTEAFF. CDR3 nucleotide sequence: TGCGCCAGCAGCTTGGCCCCAGGGATGAACACTGAAGCTTTCTTT.